This TCR beta chain was observed in a study of persistence of HIV-infected CD4 T cells (dated by TCRdb to between 2020 and 2021). The study in broad terms: The study isolated CMV- and HIV-1 Gag-responding CD4+ T cells from ART-treated individuals to examine antigen-driven clonal expansion of HIV-1-infected cells. The median time the participants had spent on suppressive ART was 7 to 9 years. Apart from a couple of participants who underwent leukapheresis at a single time point, peripheral blood samples of up to roughly 180 mL were collected from participants at multiple time points. The clonality of all cells in each sorted population was assessed by TCRbeta sequencing, whereas the clonality of infected cells was assessed by proviral sequencing. Cross-participant TCR cluster analysis included about eight participants for CMV and over five participants for Gag.

Of note for this clone: What this receptor recognizes is not known. No much larger clonotype is one base removed from it; base qualities were not supplied.

The germline ends are 12 bases apart after V is trimmed by 6 bases and J by 3 bases. Per the germline V gene, MNHNS is the CDR1 and SASEGT is the CDR2. Reading from cysteine to phenylalanine, the CDR3 counts 14 amino acids. This entry keeps only the CDR3 DNA: 42 bases, framed from base 1. The immunoSEQ hsTCRB assay version 4, run in survey mode, was used to sequence TCRbeta repertoires from genomic DNA. Genomic DNA was diluted to 9 to 10 ng/uL, and up to 1 ug per sample was used for TCRbeta sequencing. The original pipeline was this. ImmunoSeq Analyzer 3.0 was used for analysis of TCRbeta data, and diversity was computed on productive nucleotide rearrangements. Using the Immunarch R package, the improved Chao index served to estimate lower-bound TCR diversity and the Gini coefficient served to estimate clonality. Different nucleotide rearrangements encoding the same CDR3beta amino acid sequence were counted as distinct clonotypes. Differential abundance analysis identified TCRbeta sequences significantly enriched in antigen-responding cells relative to anti-CD3/anti-CD28-activated cells. GLIPH2 grouped TCRs by predicted peptide-MHC specificity, both within each participant and across combined participant data sets. TCRdb mirrors the immuneACCESS table, restricted to in-frame sequences. Some clones are absent from its copies; in checked studies, under half trace to an unresolved V gene, and the reason for the others is unknown. Clonal size and the V and J genes are those of that table, whereas D and trimming came from the DNA. The sample includes under 40,000 clones, with around 80% observed a single time. The ten largest clones represent 5% to 7.5% of the sample.

Explained via the paper, the treatment or condition label denotes: suppressive antiretroviral therapy. Lysates of CMV-infected fibroblasts at about 9.5 ug/mL were used to stimulate the cells. Memory populations depleted of antigen-responding cells were obtained by sorting nonresponding CD40L-negative CD69-negative CD45RO-high memory CD4+ T cells. HIV-1-infected adults in whom suppressive ART had been started during chronic infection were enrolled as participants. For at least 4 years, the participants' plasma HIV-1 RNA had been undetectable, below 50 copies/mL. To be included, a participant needed positive CMV serology and a CD4+ T cell count above 400 cells/uL. Before stimulation, PBMCs were isolated using density centrifugation and then depleted of CD8+ T cells. Stimulation of CD8-depleted PBMCs was carried out for more than 15 hours with anti-CD28/CD49d costimulation, CD40-blocking antibody and enfuvirtide, to prevent new infections. Cell sorting was performed on a Beckman Coulter MoFlo Legacy or XDP sorter, and dead cells were excluded with propidium iodide. Genomic DNA was extracted using the QIAamp DNA Mini Kit for samples with more than one million cells and using the Quick-DNA Microprep Kit for all other samples.

Overall study outcomes, separate from this receptor: Significantly lower TCRbeta richness was observed in CMV- and Gag-responding cells than in anti-CD3/anti-CD28-responding cells, and higher oligoclonality was observed in CMV-responding cells than in CD3/CD28-stimulated and Gag-responding cells. Antigen-responding cells were enriched for expanded CDR3beta sequences that were degenerate, which suggests that CD4+ responses to CMV and Gag underwent convergent selection. Within the same sorted populations, how oligoclonal the TCRs were correlated with how oligoclonal the proviruses were. The study involved few individuals and tested only a limited range of antigens. Bulk TCR analyses could not be restricted to the rare CMV-responding cells that actually carried HIV-1 proviruses.

The TCR sequence derives from an adult woman with HIV who was CMV-seropositive. The sequenced sample was CD4+ T cells sorted from PBMCs after approximately 20-hour stimulation, obtained from a patient who received antiretroviral therapy. The sample's cell subset or site label is to be understood as: CD40L-CD69- CD45RO-high memory CD4 T cells not responding to CMV lysate. This receptor chain uses TRBV6-1 and TRBJ1-5, with the D gene uncertain. The CDR3 sequence is CASSRGSSNQPQHF. The sequenced DNA is TGTGCCAGCAGCCGAGGGTCATCCAATCAGCCCCAGCATTTT.